This T cell receptor beta chain came from a study of blood T cell repertoires in COVID-19. Study overall: The cDNA or gDNA used as material had been derived from T cells, B-cell-depleted T cells, or PBMCs.

In the authors' methods: Reference gene primer amplification yielded estimated nucleated cell counts. Some clones are missing from TCRdb's copy, which holds only in-frame ones; the method was immunoSEQ multiplex PCR. V, J and clone size derive from that table, while D and trimming were established from the DNA sequence. The sample has hundreds of thousands of clones, around 86% seen once. V lost 5 bases to trimming and J lost 2 bases; unmatched junction nucleotides: 5. The germline V gene has CDR1 LGHDT and CDR2 YNNKEL (reference sequence). This CDR3 contains 14 residues. The chain joins TRBV3-1 (or the pseudogene TRBV3-2) to TRBJ2-5; TRBD1 matches at 7 bases. The TCR comes from a woman between 45 and 60 years old who had recovered from COVID-19. The material sequenced was PBMCs or T cells enriched from blood (not recorded which). The DNA for the CDR3 is TGTGCCAGCAGCGTCCGGGACAGACAAGAGACCCAGTACTTC. Its translation: CASSVRDRQETQYF.